This TCR beta chain was retrieved from a study of shared clonotypes between healthy human individuals. An assay was performed, and its level was deep. Profiled with immunoSEQ multiplex PCR; TCRdb holds only in-frame clones, not every one. The data show some 1,100,000 clones, around 78% seen once. Points on this clone: The antigen is unknown.

CDR1 is SGHNT and CDR2 is YYREEE in the germline V gene (reference sequence). V was cut by 4 bases and J by 5 bases, with 15 bases left in between. The CDR3 sequence is 14 residues long. Study findings and constraints: Deeper or shallower sequencing was expected to change how clonotypes are shared among donors.

Specimen: memory CD4+ T cells from PBMCs. Documented subset: CD45RA-negative fraction. This TCR was recovered from a man in his late teens or twenties in good health. Some clones in this sample may be carry-over from other donors' samples. V gene TRBV5-4 combines with J gene TRBJ2-5, with D possibly being TRBD1 or TRBD2 (7 bases each). CDR3 amino acids: CASSLRQGGETQYF. Here the CDR3 DNA reads TGTGCCAGCAGCCTCAGACAGGGAGGGGAGACCCAGTACTTC.